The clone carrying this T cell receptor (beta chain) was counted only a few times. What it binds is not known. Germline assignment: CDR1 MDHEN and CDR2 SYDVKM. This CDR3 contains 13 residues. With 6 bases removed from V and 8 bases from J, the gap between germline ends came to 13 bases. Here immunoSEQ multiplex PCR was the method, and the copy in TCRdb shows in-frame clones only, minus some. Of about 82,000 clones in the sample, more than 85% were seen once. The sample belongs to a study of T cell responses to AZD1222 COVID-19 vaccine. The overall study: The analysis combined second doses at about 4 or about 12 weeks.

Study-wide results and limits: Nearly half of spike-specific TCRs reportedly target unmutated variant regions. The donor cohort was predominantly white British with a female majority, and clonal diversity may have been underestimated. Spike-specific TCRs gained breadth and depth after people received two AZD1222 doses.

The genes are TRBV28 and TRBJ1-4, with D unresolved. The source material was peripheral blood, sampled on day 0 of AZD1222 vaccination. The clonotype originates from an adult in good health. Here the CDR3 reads CASRRSASEKLFF. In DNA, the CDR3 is TGTGCCAGCAGACGGAGTGCTTCCGAAAAACTGTTTTTT.